This T cell receptor (beta chain) was identified in a study of T-cell memory formation after mild COVID-19. TCRdb used MiXCR to reprocess the 5' RACE reads, holding one entry per CDR3 protein. The sample records 200,000 to 250,000 distinct CDR3 sequences, roughly 15% being singletons. V shed 3 bases and J shed 6 bases, with 17 bases lying between them. CDR3 length: 15 residues. The germline CDR1 and CDR2 sequences are KGHSH and LQKENI. This clonotype was seen more than once but under ten times. This receptor was taken from an adult woman who had mild COVID-19 (a few samples of this study predate the infection). Cell type and time point are not known. The genes are TRBV18 and TRBJ1-1; D gene unclear. The sample comprised PBMCs or a T cell subset sorted from them (not recorded which). Here the CDR3 reads CASSPGRISRPEAFF. CDR3 bases: TGTGCCAGCTCACCCGGACGGATCAGTCGCCCTGAAGCTTTCTTT.